The rows below give T cell receptor beta chains drawn from one sample of a study of graft-versus-host responses after intestinal transplantation. Assay: immunoSEQ multiplex PCR; the TCRdb copy retains only in-frame clones and omits some. The sample consists of around 110,000 clones, roughly 93% of them appearing once. Their antigens remain unidentified. Sequenced material: unstimulated CD8+ T cells sorted from spleen or lymph node cells, taken before transplant. These receptors came from a human donor who was the organ donor for an intestinal transplant. Both conserved end residues are part of each CDR3. A D gene is named only where the DNA matches it firmly. Clone size appears in some rows only: once, few, many, or a class for an expanded clone.

V gene	J gene	clone size	D gene	CDR3 DNA	CDR3 protein
TRBV9	TRBJ1-2	-	-	TGTGCCAGCAGCCCCCGAGGAGGTGGGTGGGGGTATGGCTACACCTTC	CASSPRGGGWGYGYTF
TRBV30	TRBJ1-2	-	-	TGTGCCTGGAGTAGAGGGAATGGCTACACCTTC	CAWSRGNGYTF
TRBV9	TRBJ2-7	-	-	TGTGCCAGCAGCGTAGCGGGTAGCCTAGACGAGCAGTACTTC	CASSVAGSLDEQYF
TRBV6-5	TRBJ1-2	once	-	TGTGCCAGCAGTTACCACGACAAAGGGTTTGGCTACACCTTC	CASSYHDKGFGYTF
TRBV7-9	TRBJ1-5	-	TRBD1	TGTGCCAGCAGCCCGGGACAGCCCAATCAGCCCCAGCATTTT	CASSPGQPNQPQHF
TRBV4-3	TRBJ1-1	once	TRBD1	TGCGCCAGCAGCCAAGATAGCCAGGGGGCGCTTGAAGCTTTCTTT	CASSQDSQGALEAFF
TRBV6-6	TRBJ2-5	-	TRBD1	TGTGCCAGCAGCCGGGACAGGGAGACCCAGTACTTC	CASSRDRETQYF
TRBV4-2	TRBJ2-3	once	-	TGTGCCAGCAGCCAAGGGGTCCCCACAGATACGCAGTATTTT	CASSQGVPTDTQYF
TRBV4-1	TRBJ2-7	-	-	TGCGCCAGCAGCCAAGAATGGGGGCGATCCTACGAGCAGTACTTC	CASSQEWGRSYEQYF
TRBV4-3	TRBJ1-3	-	-	TGCGCCAGCAGCCAAGATCGTGGAAACACCATATATTTT	CASSQDRGNTIYF
TRBV5-1	TRBJ2-1	-	TRBD1	TGCGCCAGCAGCTTGGCTATAGGGGGCATTCTCCTTATCTTTAGCTCCTACAATGAGCAGTTCTTC	CASSLAIGGILLIFSSYNEQFF
TRBV10-3	TRBJ1-5	-	TRBD1	TGTGCCATCAGTGGTTGGCAGGGGGATCAGCCTCAGCATTTT	CAISGWQGDQPQHF
TRBV9	TRBJ1-1	once	-	TGTGCCAGCAGCGTAGTTCCGGAAGGCACTGAAGCTTTCTTT	CASSVVPEGTEAFF
TRBV28	TRBJ1-5	-	-	TGTGCCAGCAGGCGTCAGCCCCAGCATTTT	CASRRQPQHF
TRBV13	TRBJ2-7	-	-	TGTGCCAGCAGCTTAGTCAACTCCTACGAGCAGTACTTC	CASSLVNSYEQYF
TRBV2	TRBJ2-4	-	TRBD1	TGTGCCAGCAGTGATTACCAGGGGGACATTCAGTACTTC	CASSDYQGDIQYF
TRBV30	TRBJ1-2	-	-	TGTGCCTGGACAGGGGCCGATACTAACTATGGCTACACCTTC	CAWTGADTNYGYTF
TRBV5-8	TRBJ2-7	-	-	TGTGCCAGCAGCTTTTACTACAGCTTAGCGGAGAGCTCCTACGAGCAGTACTTC	CASSFYYSLAESSYEQYF
TRBV2	TRBJ2-7	-	-	TGTGCCATCCAAGTGGGCGGGACCTACGAGCAGTACTTC	CAIQVGGTYEQYF
TRBV4-3	TRBJ2-3	once	TRBD2	TGCGCCAGCAGCCCTCTCGGGGGGAGGGGAGATACGCAGTATTTT	CASSPLGGRGDTQYF
TRBV5-4	TRBJ2-1	-	-	TGTGCCAGCAGCTTCCAAAATGAGCAGTTCTTC	CASSFQNEQFF
TRBV5-6	TRBJ2-7	-	-	TGTGCCAGCAGCCTGGGACCGACCTACGAGCAGTGCTTC	CASSLGPTYEQCF